This T cell receptor beta chain emerged from a study of T cell responses to AZD1222 COVID-19 vaccine. Turning to this clone: Its antigen is undetermined.

Sequenced by immunoSEQ multiplex PCR; TCRdb stores in-frame clones only, minus some. The table includes some 150,000 clones, 70% to 90% detected once. Notes on the study in general: Clonal diversity was possibly underestimated, and the donors were mostly white British, with more females.

The source of this sequence is an adult in good health. Specimen: peripheral blood, collected on day 0 of AZD1222 vaccination.

The CDR3 region has the DNA TGTGCCACCAGCTCGGACTACTACGAGCAGTACTTC. Its translation: CATSSDYYEQYF. The chain uses TRBV15 and TRBJ2-7; D perhaps matches TRBD2 (6 bases). CDR3 length equals 12 residues. From germline, CDR1 is LNHNV and CDR2 YYDKDF (reference sequence). V lost 5 bases and J 3 bases, leaving 8 bases between the germline ends.